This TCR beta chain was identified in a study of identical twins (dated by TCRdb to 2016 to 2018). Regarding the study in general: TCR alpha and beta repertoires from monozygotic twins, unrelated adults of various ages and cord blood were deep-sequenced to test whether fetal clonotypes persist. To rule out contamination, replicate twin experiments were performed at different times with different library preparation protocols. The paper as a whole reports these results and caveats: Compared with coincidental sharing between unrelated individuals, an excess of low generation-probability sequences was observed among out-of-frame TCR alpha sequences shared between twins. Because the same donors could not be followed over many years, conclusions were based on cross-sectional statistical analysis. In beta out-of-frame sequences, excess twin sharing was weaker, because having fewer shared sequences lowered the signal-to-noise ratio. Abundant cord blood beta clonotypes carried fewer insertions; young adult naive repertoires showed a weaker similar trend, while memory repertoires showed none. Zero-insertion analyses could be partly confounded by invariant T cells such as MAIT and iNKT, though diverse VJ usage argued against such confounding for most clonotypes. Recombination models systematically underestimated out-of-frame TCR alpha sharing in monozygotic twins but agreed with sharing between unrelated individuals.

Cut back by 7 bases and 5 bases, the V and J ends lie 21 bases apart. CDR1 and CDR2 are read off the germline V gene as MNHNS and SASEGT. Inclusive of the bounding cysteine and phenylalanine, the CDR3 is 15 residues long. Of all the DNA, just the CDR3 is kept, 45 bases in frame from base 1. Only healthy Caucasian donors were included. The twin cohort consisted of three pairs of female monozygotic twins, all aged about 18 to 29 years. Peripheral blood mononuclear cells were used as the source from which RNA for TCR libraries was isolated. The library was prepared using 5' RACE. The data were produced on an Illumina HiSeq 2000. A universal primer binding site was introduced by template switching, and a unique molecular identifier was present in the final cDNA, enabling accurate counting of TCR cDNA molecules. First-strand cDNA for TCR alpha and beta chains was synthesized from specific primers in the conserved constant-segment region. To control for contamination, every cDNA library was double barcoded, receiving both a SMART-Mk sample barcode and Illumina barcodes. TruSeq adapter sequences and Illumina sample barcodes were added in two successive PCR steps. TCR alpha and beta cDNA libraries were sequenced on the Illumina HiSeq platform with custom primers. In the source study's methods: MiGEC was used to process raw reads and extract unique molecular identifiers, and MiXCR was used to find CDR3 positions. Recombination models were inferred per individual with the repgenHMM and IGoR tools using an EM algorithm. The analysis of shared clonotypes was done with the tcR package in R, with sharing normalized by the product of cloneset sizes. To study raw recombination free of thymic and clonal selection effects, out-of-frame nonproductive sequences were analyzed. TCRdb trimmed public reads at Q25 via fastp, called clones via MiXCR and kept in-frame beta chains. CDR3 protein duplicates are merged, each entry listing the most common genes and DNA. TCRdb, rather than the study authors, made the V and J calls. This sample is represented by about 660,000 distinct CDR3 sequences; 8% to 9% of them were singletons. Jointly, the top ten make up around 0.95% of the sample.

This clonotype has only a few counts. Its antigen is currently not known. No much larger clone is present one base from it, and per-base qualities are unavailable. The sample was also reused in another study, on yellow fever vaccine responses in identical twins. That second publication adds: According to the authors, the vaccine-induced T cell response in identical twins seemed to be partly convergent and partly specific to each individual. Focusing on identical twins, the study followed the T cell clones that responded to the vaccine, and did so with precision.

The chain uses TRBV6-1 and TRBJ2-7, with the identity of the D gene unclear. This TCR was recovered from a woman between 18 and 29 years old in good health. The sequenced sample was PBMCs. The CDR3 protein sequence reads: CASKGFRLGSDEQYF. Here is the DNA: TGTGCCAGCAAGGGTTTCCGACTTGGCTCGGACGAGCAGTACTTC.